This TCR beta chain came from a study of blood T cell repertoires in COVID-19. Study background: Donors in the United States, Italy and Spain gave samples during acute or convalescent COVID-19. Sources were T cells, B-cell-depleted T cells, or PBMCs; the material itself was cDNA or gDNA.

Generated by immunoSEQ multiplex PCR, the TCRdb table keeps only in-frame clones and is missing some. The table lists fewer than 200,000 clones, nearly 90% of them singletons. The origin of this receptor is a man aged 18 to 29 who had recovered from COVID-19. Material for sequencing was peripheral blood.

This CDR3 is CASSLHGQGSNYGYTF. The CDR3 DNA sequence: TGTGCCAGCAGCCTACACGGACAGGGGAGTAACTATGGCTACACCTTC. The rearrangement links TRBV5-5 to TRBJ1-2; 9 bases are a match to TRBD1. Looked up from germline, CDR1 is SGHKS and CDR2 is YYEKEE (reference sequence). The length of the CDR3 is 16 residues. The J segment lost 1 base and the V segment lost 4 bases, leaving 8 bases of the junction unmatched. Full variable domain (missing parts from reference TRBV5-5 and TRBJ1-2): DAGVTQSPTHLIKTRGQQVTLRCSPISGHKSVSWYQQVLGQGPQFIFQYYEKEERGRGNFPDRFSARQFPNYSSELNVNALLLGDSALYLCASSLHGQGSNYGYTFGSGTRLTVV.